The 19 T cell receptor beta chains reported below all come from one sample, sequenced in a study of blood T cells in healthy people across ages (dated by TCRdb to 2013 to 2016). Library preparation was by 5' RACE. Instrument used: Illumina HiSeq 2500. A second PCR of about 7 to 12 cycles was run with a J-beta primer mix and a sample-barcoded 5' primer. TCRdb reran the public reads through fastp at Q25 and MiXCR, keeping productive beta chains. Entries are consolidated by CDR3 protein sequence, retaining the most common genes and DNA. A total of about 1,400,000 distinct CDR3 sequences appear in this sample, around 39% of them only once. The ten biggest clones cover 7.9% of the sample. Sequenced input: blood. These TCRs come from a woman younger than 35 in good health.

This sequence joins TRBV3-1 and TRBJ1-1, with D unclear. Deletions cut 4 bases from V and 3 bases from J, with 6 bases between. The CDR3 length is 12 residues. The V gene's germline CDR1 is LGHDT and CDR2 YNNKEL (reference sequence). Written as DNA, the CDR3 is TGTGCCAGCAGCCTTAAATACACTGAAGCTTTCTTT. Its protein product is CASSLKYTEAFF.

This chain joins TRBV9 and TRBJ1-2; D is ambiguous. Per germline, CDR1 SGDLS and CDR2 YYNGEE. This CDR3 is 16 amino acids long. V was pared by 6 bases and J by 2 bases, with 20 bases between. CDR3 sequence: CASNPASSGSNYGYTF. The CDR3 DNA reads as TGTGCCAGCAATCCGGCCAGTAGCGGGTCGAACTATGGCTACACCTTC.

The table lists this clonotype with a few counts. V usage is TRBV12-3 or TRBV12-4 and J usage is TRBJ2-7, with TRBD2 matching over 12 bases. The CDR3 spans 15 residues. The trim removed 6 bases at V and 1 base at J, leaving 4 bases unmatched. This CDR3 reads CASRQTSGGSYEQYF. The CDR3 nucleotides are TGTGCCAGCAGACAGACTAGCGGGGGTTCCTACGAGCAGTACTTC.

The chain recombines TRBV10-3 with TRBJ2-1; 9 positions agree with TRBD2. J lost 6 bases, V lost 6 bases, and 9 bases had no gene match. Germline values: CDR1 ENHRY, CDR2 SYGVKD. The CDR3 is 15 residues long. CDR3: CAISRLAVSGNEQFF. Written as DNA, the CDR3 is TGTGCCATCAGCAGACTAGCGGTCTCGGGCAATGAGCAGTTCTTC.

The CDR3 protein is CASSVLGGNYGYTF. As DNA, the CDR3 is TGTGCCAGCAGTGTGTTGGGGGGCAACTATGGCTACACCTTC. The chain uses TRBV25-1 and TRBJ1-2; maybe TRBD1 (6 bases). Germline loops: CDR1 MGHDK, CDR2 SYGVNS. The CDR3 loop spans 14 amino acids. Trimming removed 4 bases from V and 2 bases from J, with 11 bases in between.

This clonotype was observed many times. The CDR3 loop is CASSVDRGSYEQYF. For the CDR3, the DNA is TGTGCCAGCAGCGTGGACAGGGGCTCCTACGAGCAGTACTTC. This chain joins TRBV2 and TRBJ2-7, with 9 bases fitting TRBD1. The CDR3 runs to 14 residues. CDR1 and CDR2 (germline): SNHLY, FYNNEI. Trimming took 6 bases from V and 0 from J; bases not matched to a gene: 3.

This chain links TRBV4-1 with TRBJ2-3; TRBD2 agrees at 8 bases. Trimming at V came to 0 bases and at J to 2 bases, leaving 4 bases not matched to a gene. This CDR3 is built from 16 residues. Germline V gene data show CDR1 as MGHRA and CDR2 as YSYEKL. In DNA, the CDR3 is TGCGCCAGCAGCCAAGAGGTAGCGGGAATCACAGATACGCAGTATTTT. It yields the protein CASSQEVAGITDTQYF.

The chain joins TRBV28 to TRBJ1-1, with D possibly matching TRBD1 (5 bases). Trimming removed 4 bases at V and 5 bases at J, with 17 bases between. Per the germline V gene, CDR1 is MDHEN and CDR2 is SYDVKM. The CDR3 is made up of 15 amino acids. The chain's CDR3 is CASSSRTNVKTEAFF. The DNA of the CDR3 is TGTGCCAGCAGTTCCCGGACAAACGTTAAGACTGAAGCTTTCTTT.

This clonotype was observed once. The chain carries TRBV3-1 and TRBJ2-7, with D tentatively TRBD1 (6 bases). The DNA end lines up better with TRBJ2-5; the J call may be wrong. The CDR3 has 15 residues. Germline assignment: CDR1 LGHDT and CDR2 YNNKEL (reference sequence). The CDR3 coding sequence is TGTGCCAGCAGCCAAGGTGGACAGCCCGGCAAGACCCAGTACTTC. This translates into CASSQGGQPGKTQYF.

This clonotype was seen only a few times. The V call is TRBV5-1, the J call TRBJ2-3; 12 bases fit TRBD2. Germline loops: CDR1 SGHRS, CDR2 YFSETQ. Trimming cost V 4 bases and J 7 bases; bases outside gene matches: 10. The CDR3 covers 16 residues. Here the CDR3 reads CASSLEPGLAGNTQYF. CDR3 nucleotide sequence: TGCGCCAGCAGCCTAGAACCTGGACTAGCGGGAAATACGCAGTATTTT.

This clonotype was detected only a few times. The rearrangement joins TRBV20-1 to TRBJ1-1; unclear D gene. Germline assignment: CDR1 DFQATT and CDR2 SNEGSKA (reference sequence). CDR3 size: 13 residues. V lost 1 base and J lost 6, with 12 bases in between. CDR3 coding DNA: TGCAGTGCTAGAGGAGCAGGTGCCCCTGAAGCTTTCTTT. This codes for CSARGAGAPEAFF.

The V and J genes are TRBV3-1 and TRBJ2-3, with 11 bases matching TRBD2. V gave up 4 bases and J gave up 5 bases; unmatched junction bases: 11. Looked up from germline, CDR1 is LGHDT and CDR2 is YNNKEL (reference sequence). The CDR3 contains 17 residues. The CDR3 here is CASSRLTSGSWRDTQYF. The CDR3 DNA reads TGTGCCAGCAGCCGACTTACTAGCGGGAGCTGGAGAGATACGCAGTATTTT.

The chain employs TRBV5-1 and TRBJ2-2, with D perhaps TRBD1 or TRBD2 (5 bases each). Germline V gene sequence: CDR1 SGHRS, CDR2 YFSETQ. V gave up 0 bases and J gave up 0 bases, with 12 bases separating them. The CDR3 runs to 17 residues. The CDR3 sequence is CASSLGGSGTNTGELFF. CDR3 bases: TGCGCCAGCAGCTTGGGGGGGAGCGGAACGAACACCGGGGAGCTGTTTTTT. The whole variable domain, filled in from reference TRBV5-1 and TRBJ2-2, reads KAGVTQTPRYLIKTRGQQVTLSCSPISGHRSVSWYQQTPGQGLQFLFEYFSETQRNKGNFPGRFSGRQFSNSRSEMNVSTLELGDSALYLCASSLGGSGTNTGELFFGEGSRLTVL.

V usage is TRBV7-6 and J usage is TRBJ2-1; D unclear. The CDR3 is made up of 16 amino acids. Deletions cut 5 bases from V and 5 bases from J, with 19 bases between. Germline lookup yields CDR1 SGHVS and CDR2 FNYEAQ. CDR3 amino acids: CASSPRRTDANNEQFF. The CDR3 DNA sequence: TGTGCCAGCAGCCCCCGTAGGACGGACGCTAACAATGAGCAGTTCTTC.

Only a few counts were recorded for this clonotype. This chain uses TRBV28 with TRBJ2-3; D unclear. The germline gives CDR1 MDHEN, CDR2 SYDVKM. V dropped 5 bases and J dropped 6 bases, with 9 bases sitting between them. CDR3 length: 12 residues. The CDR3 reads CASSRNKDTQYF. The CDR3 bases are TGTGCCAGCAGTCGCAATAAGGATACGCAGTATTTT.

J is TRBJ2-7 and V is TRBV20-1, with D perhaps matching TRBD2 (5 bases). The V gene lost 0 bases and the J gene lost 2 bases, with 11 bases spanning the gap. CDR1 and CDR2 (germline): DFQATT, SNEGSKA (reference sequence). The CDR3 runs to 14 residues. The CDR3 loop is CSARDPRVPYEQYF. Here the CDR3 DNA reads TGCAGTGCTAGAGATCCGCGGGTCCCCTACGAGCAGTACTTC.

Here the CDR3 DNA reads TGTGCCAGCAGCTTAGGGCCCACAGGGGTCTTCGAGCAGTACTTC. Protein sequence: CASSLGPTGVFEQYF. The chain carries TRBV7-2 and TRBJ2-7, with 7 bases aligning to TRBD1. V gave up 1 base and J gave up 6 bases; unmatched junction bases: 9. This CDR3 contains 15 residues. Germline CDR1 and CDR2: SGHTA and FQGNSA.

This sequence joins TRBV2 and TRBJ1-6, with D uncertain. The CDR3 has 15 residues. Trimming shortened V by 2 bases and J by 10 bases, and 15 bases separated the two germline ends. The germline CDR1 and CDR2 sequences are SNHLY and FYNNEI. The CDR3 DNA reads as TGTGCCAGCAGTGAAAATGGGTCTGGCCGATCACCCCTCCACTTT. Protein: CASSENGSGRSPLHF.

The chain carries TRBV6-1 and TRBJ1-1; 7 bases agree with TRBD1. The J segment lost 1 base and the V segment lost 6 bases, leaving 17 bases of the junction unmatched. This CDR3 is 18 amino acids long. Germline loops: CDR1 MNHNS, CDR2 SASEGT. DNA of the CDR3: TGTGCCAGCAGCGCCGGGGGAACAGGGGCTTTAGGGAACACTGAAGCTTTCTTT. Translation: CASSAGGTGALGNTEAFF.